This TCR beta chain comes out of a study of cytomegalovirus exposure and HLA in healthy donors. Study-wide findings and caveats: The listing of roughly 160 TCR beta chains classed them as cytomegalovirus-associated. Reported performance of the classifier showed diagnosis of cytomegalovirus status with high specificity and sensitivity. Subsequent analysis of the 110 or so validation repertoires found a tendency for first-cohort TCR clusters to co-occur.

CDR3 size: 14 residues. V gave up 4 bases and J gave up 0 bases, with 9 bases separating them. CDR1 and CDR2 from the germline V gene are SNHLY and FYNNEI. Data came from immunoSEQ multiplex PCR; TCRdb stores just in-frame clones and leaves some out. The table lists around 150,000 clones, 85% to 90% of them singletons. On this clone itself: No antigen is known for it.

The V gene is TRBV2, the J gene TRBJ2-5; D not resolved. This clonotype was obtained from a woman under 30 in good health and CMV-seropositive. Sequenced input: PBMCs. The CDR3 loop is CASSGRLYQETQYF. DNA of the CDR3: TGTGCCAGCAGTGGTCGACTGTACCAAGAGACCCAGTACTTC.